The rows below give T cell receptor beta chains drawn from one sample of a study of memory CD4+ T cells and cytomegalovirus serostatus. TCRdb's copy holds only in-frame clones and misses some; the assay was immunoSEQ multiplex PCR. The sample records about 48,000 clones, about 77% being singletons. Sequencing was done on a sample of memory CD4+ T cells from blood. These receptors were obtained from an adult in good health and CMV-seronegative. The CDR3 runs from the conserved cysteine through the conserved F or W. D genes are given only for firm matches. Only some rows state a clone size, as once, few, many or a class for expanded clones.

J gene,D gene,V gene,clone size,CDR3 DNA,CDR3 protein
TRBJ2-7,TRBD1,TRBV2,.,TGTGCCAGCACTTCGCCGGGACAGGGGACCTACGAGCAGTACTTC,CASTSPGQGTYEQYF
TRBJ2-7,.,TRBV5-4,.,TGTGCCAGCAGCCGCAGGGATGCCGCTTCCTACGAGCAGTACTTC,CASSRRDAASYEQYF
TRBJ2-3,.,TRBV9,few,TGTGCCAGCAGCAAAACCCCCACAGATACGCAGTATTTT,CASSKTPTDTQYF
TRBJ2-7,TRBD2,TRBV5-1,.,TGCGCCAGCAGCCCCAGGGGGACTAGCGGGGCCTACGAGCAGTACTTC,CASSPRGTSGAYEQYF
TRBJ1-1,.,TRBV30,.,TGTGCCTGGAGTCAACCGACAACGATAAACACTGAAGCTTTCTTT,CAWSQPTTINTEAFF
TRBJ1-5,.,TRBV29-1,many,TGCAGCGCCGCCGACGGTCTACTTGGGAATCAGCCCCAGCATTTT,CSAADGLLGNQPQHF
TRBJ2-3,.,TRBV5-1,.,TGCGCCAGCAGCTCCGGACGGGTTACCATCACAGATACGCAGTATTTT,CASSSGRVTITDTQYF
TRBJ1-5,.,TRBV30,medium-sized,TGTGCCTGGAGTAAGGGAGGGACGACGATCTTGCAGCCCCAGCATTTT,CAWSKGGTTILQPQHF
TRBJ1-1,TRBD1,TRBV2,few,TGTGCCAGCAGATGGACAGGGGCGAACACTGAAGCTTTCTTT,CASRWTGANTEAFF
TRBJ2-2,TRBD1,TRBV7-8,.,TGTGCCAGCAGGCTATACGGACAGGGAGGTTCGGACACCGGGGAGCTGTTTTTT,CASRLYGQGGSDTGELFF
TRBJ2-6,.,TRBV27,.,TGTGCCAGCAGTTTATTATCGAATCCTGGGGCCAACGTCCTGACTTTC,CASSLLSNPGANVLTF
TRBJ2-1,.,TRBV4-1,.,TGCGCCAGCAGCCAAGTTTACGGTGAGCAGTTCTTC,CASSQVYGEQFF
TRBJ1-2,TRBD1,TRBV5-6,.,TGTGCCAGCAGCTTGCCCACCACAGGGGGAATGGGCTACACCTTC,CASSLPTTGGMGYTF
TRBJ2-1,.,TRBV9,.,TGTGCCAGCAGCGTAGAAGCACGGGGGTCCTATGAGCAGTTCTTC,CASSVEARGSYEQFF
TRBJ2-7,TRBD2,TRBV28,.,TGTGCCAGCAGCCCAGGGACTAGCGGGAGTTACGAGCAGTACTTC,CASSPGTSGSYEQYF
TRBJ1-5,TRBD1,TRBV28,once,TGTGCCAGCAGACGAGCGGACAGGGAGAGTCAGCCCCAGCATTTT,CASRRADRESQPQHF
TRBJ2-5,.,TRBV18,.,TGTGCCAGCTCCCCGCTTCGGACGGGGCCTACCCAAGAGACCCAGTACTTC,CASSPLRTGPTQETQYF
TRBJ1-1,.,TRBV6-1,few,TGTGCCAGTTCCTTGGAAATGAACACTGAAGCTTTCTTT,CASSLEMNTEAFF
TRBJ1-2,TRBD1,TRBV9,.,TGTGCCAGCACCTCTTCGACAGGGGCCATCTATGGCTACACCTTC,CASTSSTGAIYGYTF
TRBJ1-4,.,TRBV6-5,few,TGTGCCAGCAGCCAGGGGAATGAAAAACTGTTTTTT,CASSQGNEKLFF
TRBJ1-3,.,TRBV20-1,medium-sized,TGCAGTGCGGGAGCTGGAAACACCATATATTTT,CSAGAGNTIYF
TRBJ2-1,TRBD2,TRBV25-1,.,TGTGCCAGCAGTGAATGGGGGACTAGCGGAAATGAGCAGTTCTTC,CASSEWGTSGNEQFF
TRBJ2-7,TRBD1,TRBV6-6,.,TGTGCCAGCAGTTCCTTGGACAGGGGGCGCGGCGAGCAGTACTTC,CASSSLDRGRGEQYF
TRBJ2-3,TRBD2,TRBV29-1,.,TGCAGCGCCGGTACTCCTCCGGAGGGACTAGCGCAGTATTTT,CSAGTPPEGLAQYF
TRBJ2-7,.,TRBV19,once,TGTGCCAGTAGGTCGGACCCGCGAGCCTACGAGCAGTACTTC,CASRSDPRAYEQYF
TRBJ1-2,.,TRBV28,.,TGTGCCAGCAGTTTCCCGGGGGCGCTTTCCTTTTATGGCTACACCTTC,CASSFPGALSFYGYTF
TRBJ1-1,TRBD1,TRBV7-9,.,TGTGCCAGCAGCTCACAGGGGAGGGGAACTGAAGCTTTCTTT,CASSSQGRGTEAFF
TRBJ2-2,.,TRBV5-1,once,TGCGCCAGCAGCCTAGCCGGGACCCGCAGGGCCGGGGAGCTGTTTTTT,CASSLAGTRRAGELFF
TRBJ2-3,TRBD2,TRBV7-6,.,TGTGCCAGCAGCACACCGGGACTAGCGGGAGGGGGCACAGATACGCAGTATTTT,CASSTPGLAGGGTDTQYF
TRBJ2-5,TRBD1,TRBV29-1,.,TGCAGCGTTGTGGACCCTAGGGGGCAATATCCCCAGTACTTC,CSVVDPRGQYPQYF
TRBJ2-7,TRBD2,TRBV9,few,TGTGCCAGCAGCTCCCGGGAGGGCTCCTACGAGCAGTACTTC,CASSSREGSYEQYF
TRBJ1-1,.,TRBV7-9,.,TGTGCCAGCAGCTTAGGTCAGGGTTCCACTGAAGCTTTCTTT,CASSLGQGSTEAFF
TRBJ2-2,TRBD1,TRBV19,.,TGTGCCAGTAGGCAGGGGGCAGAAACCGGGGAGCTGTTTTTT,CASRQGAETGELFF
TRBJ2-1,.,TRBV9,.,TGTGCCAGCAGCTTCCGGGACCGAGCCTACAATGAGCAGTTCTTC,CASSFRDRAYNEQFF
TRBJ2-1,.,TRBV11-2,.,TGTGCCAGCAGCATAACGGGGGTACACAATGAGCAGTTCTTC,CASSITGVHNEQFF
TRBJ2-1,.,TRBV29-1,.,TGCAGCGTTGACCCGGGCGGGGGACAGCGCCTAGGGGGATACAATGAGCAGTTCTTC,CSVDPGGGQRLGGYNEQFF
TRBJ2-3,.,TRBV18,.,TGTGCCAGCTCAGACATCGGGGGCTCCACAGATACGCAGTATTTT,CASSDIGGSTDTQYF
TRBJ2-5,.,TRBV10-3,once,TGTGCCATCAGTGGAAAGAACCAAGAGACCCAGTACTTC,CAISGKNQETQYF